This record concerns one TCR beta chain sequence. Its antigen is not yet known. The record has no base qualities; no much larger clone is one base away. The data are from a study of cytomegalovirus exposure and HLA in healthy donors (dated 2017 in TCRdb). Looking at the study overall: An earlier analysis of several hundred of the donors reported 250 to 350 Gb of sequence data and some 100 million unique TCR beta sequences from some 180 million T cells. An earlier analysis of 500 to 750 of the donors applied high-throughput TCR beta sequencing to assess whether each TCR beta V gene segment acted as functional or pseudogenic. All discovery cohort repertoires had been generated on a single sequencing platform. The aim of the study was to test whether cataloging public T cell receptors could identify signatures of past pathogen exposure. Class I and class II HLA loci were covered by the typing at four-digit resolution. The number of typed donors differed by locus: about 620-640 for A, B, C, DRB1 and DQB1; 500 to 550 for DQA1; fewer than 610 for DPA1; and some 450 for DPB1. The study profiled the T cell repertoires of hundreds of subjects by immunosequencing and related them to cytomegalovirus serostatus. In a later analysis, previously published TCR beta repertoires from 500 to 750 donors were re-analyzed and high-resolution HLA genotyping was added so that TCR occurrence patterns could be studied. An early release that covered 640 HLA-typed donors contained approximately 290 gigabases of sequencing data and 65 million to 100 million unique TCR sequences. About five DR-DQ haplotypes were handled as single units for association and clustering because linkage in the cohort was strong. A later genetic analysis used genome-wide SNP genotypes for about 60% of the roughly 670 donors, treating that subset as a discovery cohort. Donor age, sex, ethnicity and CMV serostatus were collected together with the repertoire data. Of the 300 to 450 genotyped donors, around 81% fell in the genetic ancestry cluster associated with self-reported Caucasian donors. To predict cytomegalovirus infection status, the study combined high-throughput TCR immunosequencing, statistical association of individual TCRs with disease status, and machine learning. Rather than drawing on any new phenotypic data, the later analysis identified candidate immune exposures from TCR beta sequences and the way those sequences occurred across donors. Across 300 to 500 genotyped donors of the cohort, an average of about 200,000 unique TCR beta nucleotide sequences per donor were sequenced, and roughly 17% of those sequences were non-productive. Besides the first cohort of hundreds of subjects, a separate validation cohort made up of 90 to 150 different subjects was used. Broad study findings and their caveats: Because HLA typing was unavailable for some donors at each locus, only the typed subset was used in association tests. At a false discovery rate of 0.05, a later analysis linked around 15,000 TCR beta sequences to specific HLA alleles. A later analysis found that HLA-associated TCR beta chains were more clonally expanded and had lower generation probabilities than equally common non-associated chains. In an earlier analysis of roughly 500 of the donors, most TCR beta V segments appeared in productive rearrangements about 90% or about 30% of the time, broadly matching IMGT annotations. A later analysis found that TCR association rates varied across HLA loci, with DRB1 alleles showing the most associated TCRs and HLA-C alleles the fewest. According to a later analysis, most CMV-associated TCR beta chains appeared to be HLA-restricted, and the HLA associations seemed to be driven largely by CMV exposure. Cytomegalovirus status was reported to be diagnosed by the classifier with high specificity and sensitivity in both the original and validation cohorts. In a later analysis, several top co-occurrence clusters were reported to appear linked to parvovirus B19, influenza, CMV and Epstein-Barr virus. Only TCR beta chains were sequenced in this cohort, and the absence of alpha or paired-chain data limited detectable features. A further reported finding was that TCR beta sequences accurately predicted the HLA-A and HLA-B alleles for most subjects in the first cohort. Correlated functional status among segregating V segments might reflect linkage disequilibrium, but an unknown experimental factor could not be ruled out. When HLA alleles, especially DR and DQ, strongly co-occurred, attributing TCR associations to individual alleles was difficult. In a later genetic analysis, fewer N-insertions in productive TCRs were reported among donors in an Asian-associated ancestry cluster than the approximately 630-donor mean. Because counts were too low, seventeen rarely observed V segments, including chromosome 9 orphons, were left out of the earlier analysis of about 500 of the donors. While some public TCRs were present in many individuals, most TCR sequences turned up only very rarely across donors. A few of the identified cytomegalovirus-associated TCR beta chains were confirmed in vitro to be specific for cytomegalovirus antigens. It was suggested by the authors that the approach could potentially be generalized to other disease states and immunological phenotypes. A total of about 180 TCR beta chains were listed by the study as associated with cytomegalovirus. Some IMGT-functional V segments, including TRBV6-2 and TRBV6-3, could not be distinguished by the 87-base-pair reads and were therefore excluded. The sequencing pipeline was judged likely to have produced a cluster of highly shared sequence variants as a technical artifact. Presence/absence analyses assumed roughly uniform sequencing depth across donors, an assumption that may not hold. For the cohort, immune exposure information was limited to CMV serostatus. A later genetic analysis associated a missense DCLRE1C variant with V-gene and J-gene trimming of TCR beta chains, and an independent cohort replicated the association.

Libraries came from the immunoSEQ multiplex PCR assay. The multiplex PCR relied on a mix of 60 forward primers for TCR Vbeta segments and 13 reverse primers for TCR Jbeta segments. The CDR3 region of rearranged TCR beta genes was amplified from genomic DNA with a multiplex PCR assay. The Illumina HiSeq System was used to sequence the amplified TCR beta libraries as 87-base-pair reads. The published analysis was carried out like this. In a later analysis, some 80 million unique TCR beta chains were counted across the approximately 670 repertoires, and around 10 million of these chains were shared by at least two donors. Raw reads were error-corrected and collapsed into unique sequences with a nearest-neighbor algorithm that merged closely related sequences to remove PCR and sequencing errors. To assign V, D and J gene segments, CDR3 sequences were aligned to IMGT reference sequences. For a sequence to be retained, at least a six-nucleotide match to both a V gene segment and a J gene segment was required. A rearrangement was called productive if the CDR3 had no stop codons and remained in frame with V and J, and every other rearrangement was called non-productive. Following IMGT convention, CDR3 was defined as the stretch from the second conserved V-encoded cysteine up to the conserved J-encoded phenylalanine. The earlier analysis of approximately 500 of the donors excluded sequences that lacked an unambiguous match to a single V gene segment. An earlier analysis of 587 of the donors called V segments functional above 56.7% productive rearrangements and segregating when the between-donor standard deviation exceeded 5%. To diagnose cytomegalovirus status from the catalog of TCR beta chain sequences, a statistical classification framework was built. In a later analysis, TCR nucleotide sequences were compared against IMGT/GENE-DB human TR gene sequences so that V and J genes could be assigned. A later analysis assigned CDR3 sequences and most-parsimonious VDJ recombination scenarios with the TCRdist pipeline. In a later analysis, each TCR beta chain was defined by its CDR3 amino acid sequence together with its V-gene family, and reads without a unique V-gene family were excluded. To address suspected cross-contamination and a sequencing artifact, a later analysis removed approximately 590 highly shared, low-generation-probability nucleotide sequences. In a later analysis, a clonal expansion index was calculated for each public chain from normalized within-repertoire ranks of inferred template counts. Generation probabilities in a later analysis came from a VDJ recombination model fitted to out-of-frame rearrangements, and those results were checked against IGoR. A later analysis scored TCR-TCR, TCR-HLA and TCR-CMV co-occurrence with hypergeometric tests, applying a repertoire-size bias correction to TCR pairs. To estimate false discovery rates, a later analysis permuted the HLA or CMV assignments 20 times. In a later analysis, co-occurring TCRs were grouped with DBSCAN, and TCRdist sequence similarity was added when clustering was performed within HLA-allele-positive subsets. Repertoires with fewer than 30,000 or more than 120,000 public chains, plus five repertoires with anomalous nucleotide sharing, were excluded from co-occurrence clustering. As stored in TCRdb, this immuneACCESS dataset retains in-frame rearrangements with V and J assigned. A fraction of the clones does not appear; measured against another copy, unresolved V genes explain less than half of the discrepancy, and the remainder lacks a known reason. The V and J calls and clone size come from that table; D and trimming were worked out from the DNA. The sample includes around 120,000 clones, with about 86% observed a single time. 3.9% of the sample is held by the ten biggest clonotypes.

The cohort consisted of hundreds of healthy bone marrow donors. All cohort members were sampled while nominally healthy, although unrecorded immune exposures were likely present. The donor was CMV seronegative and was included in the group of about 400 seronegative cohort members. A peripheral blood sample was provided by each donor, and peripheral blood mononuclear cells were used for TCR beta sequencing. The Qiagen DNeasy Blood Extraction Kit was used to extract genomic DNA from the blood cell samples. The CDR3 has 15 amino acids, counting the end cysteine and phenylalanine. Only CDR3 DNA remains: 45 bases, in frame from the first base. Per the germline V gene, SGHVS is the CDR1 and FQNEAQ is the CDR2. After removal of 1 base from V and 2 bases from J, the junction retains 4 bases not matched to a gene.

The TCR comes from a woman in her twenties or thirties in good health and CMV-seronegative. The chain links TRBV7-8 with TRBJ2-5; 7 bases in the junction line up with TRBD2. The sequenced sample was PBMCs. This receptor has the CDR3 CASSLEGAGQETQYF. The DNA reads TGTGCCAGCAGCTTAGAGGGAGCGGGACAAGAGACCCAGTACTTC.